This T cell receptor beta chain was sequenced in a study of blood T cell repertoires in COVID-19. Study at large: COVID-19 samples from acute and convalescent phases originated in the United States, Italy and Spain. Sample material is recorded as cDNA or gDNA derived from T cells, B-cell-depleted T cells, or PBMCs.

The repertoire was sequenced with immunoSEQ multiplex PCR; TCRdb's copy has only in-frame clones and lacks some. This sample carries about 120,000 clones, 75% to 95% of them seen once, and the ten largest clones take about 1.9%. The sample comprised peripheral blood. This sequence was found in a human donor with active COVID-19. The donor label of this sample is uncertain.

The CDR3 region has the DNA TGTGCCAGCAGCCAGATACAGGGGCTAAACACTGAAGCTTTCTTT. The encoded protein is CASSQIQGLNTEAFF. The rearrangement links TRBV13 to TRBJ1-1; TRBD1 matches at 7 bases. Germline V gene lookup returns CDR1 PRHDT and CDR2 FYEKMQ (reference sequence). This CDR3 has 15 residues. The junction had 8 bases not matched to a gene; V was cut back by 5 bases and J by 2 bases. Looking up the rest from reference TRBV13 and TRBJ1-1 gives the full variable domain: AAGVIQSPRHLIKEKRETATLKCYPIPRHDTVYWYQQGPGQDPQFLISFYEKMQSDKGSIPDRFSAQQFSDYHSELNMSSLELGDSALYFCASSQIQGLNTEAFFGQGTRLTVV.